The clone carrying this TCR beta chain showed up just a few times. The antigen is undetermined. The record originates from a study of T cell repertoires in cytomegalovirus infection. Study details: Matching HLA type and CMV infection were both indicated by public TCR beta signatures. Notes on the study in general: Identification of carriers of CMV plus the relevant HLA was achieved through cumulative public TCR beta family frequency. HLA-C-restricted CMV clonotypes gave the most frequent clonotype in two of eight donors.

One entry per CDR3 protein results from TCRdb running MiXCR on the reads. The table records around 550,000 distinct CDR3 sequences, around a quarter of them present only once. The CDR3 is 15 amino acids. CDR1 is LNHDA and CDR2 is SQIVND in the germline V gene (reference sequence). V was clipped by 5 bases and J by 5 bases; unmatched bases: 9. This TCR derives from a human donor in good health (CMV status not recorded). Some clones in this sample may be carry-over from other donors' samples. This chain connects TRBV19 to TRBJ1-5; 7 positions match TRBD1. The sequencing input was PBMCs. CDR3 nucleotide sequence: TGTGCCAGTAGTGCCCCTACAGGGGTTTATCAGCCCCAGCATTTT. Protein product: CASSAPTGVYQPQHF.